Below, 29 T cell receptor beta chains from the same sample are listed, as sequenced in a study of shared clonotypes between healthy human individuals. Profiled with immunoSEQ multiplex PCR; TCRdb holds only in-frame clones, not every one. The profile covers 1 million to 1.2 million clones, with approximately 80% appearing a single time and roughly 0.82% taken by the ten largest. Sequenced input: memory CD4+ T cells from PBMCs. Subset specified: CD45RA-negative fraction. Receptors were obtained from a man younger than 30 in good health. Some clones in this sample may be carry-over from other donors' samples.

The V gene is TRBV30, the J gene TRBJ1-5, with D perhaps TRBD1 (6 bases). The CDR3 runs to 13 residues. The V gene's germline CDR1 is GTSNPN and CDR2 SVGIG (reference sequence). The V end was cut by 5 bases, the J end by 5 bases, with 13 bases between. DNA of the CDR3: TGTGCCTGGGCAGGGGCGCTGGATCAGCCCCAGCATTTT. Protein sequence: CAWAGALDQPQHF.

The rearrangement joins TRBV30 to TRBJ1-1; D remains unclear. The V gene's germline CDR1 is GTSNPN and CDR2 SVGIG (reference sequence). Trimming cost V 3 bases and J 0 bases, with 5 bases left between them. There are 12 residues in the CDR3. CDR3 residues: CAWSRMNTEAFF. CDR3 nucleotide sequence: TGTGCCTGGAGCCGAATGAACACTGAAGCTTTCTTT. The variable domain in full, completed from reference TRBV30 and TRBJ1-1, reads SQTIHQWPATLVQPVGSPLSLECTVEGTSNPNLYWYRQAAGRGLQLLFYSVGIGQISSEVPQNLSASRPQDRQFILSSKKLLLSDSGFYLCAWSRMNTEAFFGQGTRLTVV.

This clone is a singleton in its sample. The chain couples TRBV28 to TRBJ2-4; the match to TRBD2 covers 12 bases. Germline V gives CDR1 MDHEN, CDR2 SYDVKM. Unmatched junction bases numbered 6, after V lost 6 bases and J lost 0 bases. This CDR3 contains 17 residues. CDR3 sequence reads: CASRQTSGSIAKNIQYF. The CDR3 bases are TGTGCCAGCAGGCAGACTAGCGGGAGTATAGCCAAAAACATTCAGTACTTC.

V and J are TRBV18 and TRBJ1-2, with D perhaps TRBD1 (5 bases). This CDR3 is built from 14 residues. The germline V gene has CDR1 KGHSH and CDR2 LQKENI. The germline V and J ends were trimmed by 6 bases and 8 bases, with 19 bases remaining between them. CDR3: CASSLDRGLEGYTF. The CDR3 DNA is TGTGCCAGCTCGTTGGACCGGGGCCTGGAGGGCTACACCTTC.

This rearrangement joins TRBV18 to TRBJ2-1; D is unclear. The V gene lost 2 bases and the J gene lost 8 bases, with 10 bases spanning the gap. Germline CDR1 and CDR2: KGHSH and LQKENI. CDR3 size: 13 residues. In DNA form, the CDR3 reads TGTGCCAGCTCACCAAGGAGAAAAGATGAGCAGTTCTTC. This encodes CASSPRRKDEQFF.

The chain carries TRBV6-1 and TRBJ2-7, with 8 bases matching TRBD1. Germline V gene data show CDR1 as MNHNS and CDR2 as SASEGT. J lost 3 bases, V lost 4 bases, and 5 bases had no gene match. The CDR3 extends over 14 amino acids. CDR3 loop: CASSVDRGGYEQYF. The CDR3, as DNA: TGTGCCAGCAGTGTCGACAGGGGCGGCTACGAGCAGTACTTC.

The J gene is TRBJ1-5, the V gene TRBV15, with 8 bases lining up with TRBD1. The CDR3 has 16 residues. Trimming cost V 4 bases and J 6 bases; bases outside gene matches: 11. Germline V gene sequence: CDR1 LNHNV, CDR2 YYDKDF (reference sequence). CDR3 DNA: TGTGCCACCAGCAACCGCCGGACAGGGTTGTTTCAGCCCCAGCATTTT. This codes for CATSNRRTGLFQPQHF.

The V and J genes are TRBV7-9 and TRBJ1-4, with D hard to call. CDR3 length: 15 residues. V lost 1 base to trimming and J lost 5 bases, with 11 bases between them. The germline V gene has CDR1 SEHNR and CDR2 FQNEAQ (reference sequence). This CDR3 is CASSLVMSGNEKLFF. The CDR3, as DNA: TGTGCCAGCAGCTTAGTAATGTCAGGCAATGAAAAACTGTTTTTT.

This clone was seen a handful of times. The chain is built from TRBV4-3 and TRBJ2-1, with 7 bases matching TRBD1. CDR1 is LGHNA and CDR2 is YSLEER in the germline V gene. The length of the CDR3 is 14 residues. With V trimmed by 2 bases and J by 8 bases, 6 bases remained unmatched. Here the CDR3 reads CASSQQLDRDEQFF. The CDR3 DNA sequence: TGCGCCAGCAGCCAACAGCTCGACAGGGATGAGCAGTTCTTC.

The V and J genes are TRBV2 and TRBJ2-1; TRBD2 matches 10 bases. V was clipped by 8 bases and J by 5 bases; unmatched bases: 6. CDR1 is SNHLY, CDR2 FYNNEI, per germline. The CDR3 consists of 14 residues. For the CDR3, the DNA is TGTGCCAGCGTGACTAGCGGGCACCACAATGAGCAGTTCTTC. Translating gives CASVTSGHHNEQFF.

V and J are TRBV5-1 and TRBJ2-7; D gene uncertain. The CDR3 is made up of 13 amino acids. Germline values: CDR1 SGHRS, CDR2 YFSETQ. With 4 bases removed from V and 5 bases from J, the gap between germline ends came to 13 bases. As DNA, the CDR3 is TGCGCCAGCAGCGACTCCCCGGCCGACGAGCAGTACTTC. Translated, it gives CASSDSPADEQYF.

Here the CDR3 DNA reads TGTGCCAGCAGCCAGGATGGGGACAGGCTTTACGAGCAGTACTTC. It codes for CASSQDGDRLYEQYF. This rearrangement joins TRBV4-2 to TRBJ2-7, with 8 nucleotides matching TRBD1. Germline V gene sequence: CDR1 LGHNA, CDR2 YNFKEQ. The CDR3 sequence is 15 residues long. V dropped 3 bases and J dropped 4; count of bases not matched to a gene: 8.

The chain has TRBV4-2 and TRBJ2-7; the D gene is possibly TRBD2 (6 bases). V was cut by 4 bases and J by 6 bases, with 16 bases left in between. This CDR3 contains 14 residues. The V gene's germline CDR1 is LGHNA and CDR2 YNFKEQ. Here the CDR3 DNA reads TGTGCCAGCAGCCCGGGGGACGCTGACCGCGAGCAGTACTTC. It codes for CASSPGDADREQYF.

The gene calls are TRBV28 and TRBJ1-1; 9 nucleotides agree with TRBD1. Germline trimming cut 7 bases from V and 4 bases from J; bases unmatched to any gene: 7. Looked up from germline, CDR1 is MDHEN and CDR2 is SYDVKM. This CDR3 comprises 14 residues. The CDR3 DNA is TGTGCCAGCATTGACAGGGGGTTGAGCACTGAAGCTTTCTTT. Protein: CASIDRGLSTEAFF.

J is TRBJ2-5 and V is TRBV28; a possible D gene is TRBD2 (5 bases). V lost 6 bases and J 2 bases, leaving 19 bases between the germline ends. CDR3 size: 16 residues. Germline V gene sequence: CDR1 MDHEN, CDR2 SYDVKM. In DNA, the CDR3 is TGTGCCAGCAGCTCCCGTGTCCCAGCGGAACAAGAGACCCAGTACTTC. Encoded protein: CASSSRVPAEQETQYF.

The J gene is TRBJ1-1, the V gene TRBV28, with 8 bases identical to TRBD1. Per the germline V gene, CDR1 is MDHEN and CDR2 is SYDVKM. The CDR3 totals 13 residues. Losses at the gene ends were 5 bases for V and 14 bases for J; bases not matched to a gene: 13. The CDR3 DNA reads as TGTGCCAGCAGTCTATTTCACAGGGGGGACTGGTTCTTT. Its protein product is CASSLFHRGDWFF.

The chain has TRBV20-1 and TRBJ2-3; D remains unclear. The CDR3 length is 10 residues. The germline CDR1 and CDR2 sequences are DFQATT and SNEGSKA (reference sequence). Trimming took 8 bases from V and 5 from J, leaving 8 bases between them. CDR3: CSFKGDTQYF. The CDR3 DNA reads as TGCAGTTTCAAGGGAGATACGCAGTATTTT.

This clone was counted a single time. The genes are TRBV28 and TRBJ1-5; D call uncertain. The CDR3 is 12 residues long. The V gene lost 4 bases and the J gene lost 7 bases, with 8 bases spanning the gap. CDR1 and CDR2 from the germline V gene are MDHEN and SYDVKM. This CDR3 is CASSSRWQPQHF. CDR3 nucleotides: TGTGCCAGCAGTTCCAGGTGGCAGCCCCAGCATTTT.

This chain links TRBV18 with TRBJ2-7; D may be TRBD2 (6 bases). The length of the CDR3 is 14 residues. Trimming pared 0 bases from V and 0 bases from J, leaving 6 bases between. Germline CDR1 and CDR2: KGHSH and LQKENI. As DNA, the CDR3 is TGTGCCAGCTCACCACCGCGGGACTCCTACGAGCAGTACTTC. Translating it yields CASSPPRDSYEQYF. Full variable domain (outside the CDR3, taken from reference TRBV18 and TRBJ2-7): NAGVMQNPRHLVRRRGQEARLRCSPMKGHSHVYWYRQLPEEGLKFMVYLQKENIIDESGMPKERFSAEFPKEGPSILRIQQVVRGDSAAYFCASSPPRDSYEQYFGPGTRLTVT.

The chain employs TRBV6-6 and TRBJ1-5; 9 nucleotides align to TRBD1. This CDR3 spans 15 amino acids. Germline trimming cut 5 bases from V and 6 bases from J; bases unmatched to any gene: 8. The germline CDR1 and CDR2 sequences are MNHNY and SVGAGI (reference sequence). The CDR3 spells CASSQTTGGTQPQHF. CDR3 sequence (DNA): TGTGCCAGCAGTCAAACAACAGGGGGCACTCAGCCCCAGCATTTT.

The CDR3 loop is CSARTGEEQYF. The CDR3 coding sequence is TGCAGTGCTAGAACAGGGGAAGAGCAGTACTTC. V usage is TRBV20-1 and J usage is TRBJ2-7, with 7 bases aligning to TRBD1. V lost 2 bases and J lost 7; bases outside the gene matches: 2. This CDR3 is 11 amino acids long. Germline V gene sequence: CDR1 DFQATT, CDR2 SNEGSKA (reference sequence).

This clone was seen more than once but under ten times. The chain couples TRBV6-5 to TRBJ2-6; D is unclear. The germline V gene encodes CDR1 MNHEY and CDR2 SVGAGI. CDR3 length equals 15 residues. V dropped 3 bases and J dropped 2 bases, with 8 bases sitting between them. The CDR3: CASSYLDPGANVLTF. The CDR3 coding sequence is TGTGCCAGCAGTTATCTAGACCCTGGGGCCAACGTCCTGACTTTC.

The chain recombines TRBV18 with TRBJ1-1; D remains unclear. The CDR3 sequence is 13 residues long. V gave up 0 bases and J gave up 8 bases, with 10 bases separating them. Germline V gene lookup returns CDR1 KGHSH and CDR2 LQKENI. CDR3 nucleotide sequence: TGTGCCAGCTCACCACCGCCGCCCACCGAAGCTTTCTTT. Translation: CASSPPPPTEAFF.

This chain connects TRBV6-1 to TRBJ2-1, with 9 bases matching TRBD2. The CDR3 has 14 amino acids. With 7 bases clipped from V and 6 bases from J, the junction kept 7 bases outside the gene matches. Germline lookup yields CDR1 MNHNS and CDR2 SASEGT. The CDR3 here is CASTELAGPNEQFF. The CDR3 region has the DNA TGTGCCAGCACGGAACTAGCGGGCCCCAATGAGCAGTTCTTC.

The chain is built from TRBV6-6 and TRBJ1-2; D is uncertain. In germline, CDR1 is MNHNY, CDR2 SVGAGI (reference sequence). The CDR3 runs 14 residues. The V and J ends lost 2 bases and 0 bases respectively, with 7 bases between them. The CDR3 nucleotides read TGTGCCAGCAGTTACGATGGGGCTAACTATGGCTACACCTTC. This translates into CASSYDGANYGYTF.

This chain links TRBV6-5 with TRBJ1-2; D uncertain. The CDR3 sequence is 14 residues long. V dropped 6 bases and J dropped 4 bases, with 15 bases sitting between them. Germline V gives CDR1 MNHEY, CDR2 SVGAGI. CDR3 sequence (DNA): TGTGCCAGCAGCAGTCTCGGCAGCAGCTATGGCTACACCTTC. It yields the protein CASSSLGSSYGYTF.

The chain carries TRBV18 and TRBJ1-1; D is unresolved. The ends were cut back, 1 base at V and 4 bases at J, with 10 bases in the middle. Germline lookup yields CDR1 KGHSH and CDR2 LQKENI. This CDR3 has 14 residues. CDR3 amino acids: CASSPRRIFTEAFF. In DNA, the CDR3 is TGTGCCAGCTCACCACGGCGCATTTTCACTGAAGCTTTCTTT. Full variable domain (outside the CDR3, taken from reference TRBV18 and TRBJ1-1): NAGVMQNPRHLVRRRGQEARLRCSPMKGHSHVYWYRQLPEEGLKFMVYLQKENIIDESGMPKERFSAEFPKEGPSILRIQQVVRGDSAAYFCASSPRRIFTEAFFGQGTRLTVV.

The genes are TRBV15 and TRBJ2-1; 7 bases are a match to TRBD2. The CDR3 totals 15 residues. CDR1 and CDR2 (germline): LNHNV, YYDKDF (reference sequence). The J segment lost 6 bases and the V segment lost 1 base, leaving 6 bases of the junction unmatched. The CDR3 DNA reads TGTGCCACCAGCAGAGCGGGAGGTCTTCGCAATGAGCAGTTCTTC. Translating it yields CATSRAGGLRNEQFF.

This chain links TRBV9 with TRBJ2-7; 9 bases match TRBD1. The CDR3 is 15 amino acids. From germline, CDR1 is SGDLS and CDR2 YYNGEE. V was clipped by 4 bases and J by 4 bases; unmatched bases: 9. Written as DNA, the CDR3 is TGTGCCAGCAGCCCTGGACAGGGGAGGGATTACGAGCAGTACTTC. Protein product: CASSPGQGRDYEQYF.